This record concerns one T cell receptor beta chain sequence. Its antigen is unidentified. The entry originates in a study of early T cells in non-severe SARS-CoV-2 infection. Overall study results and limits: VDJdb-based annotation leaned toward anti-spike CD8 responses and missed private and CD4 specificities.

There are 19 residues in the CDR3. Germline trimming cut 6 bases from V and 1 base from J; bases unmatched to any gene: 13. Germline V gene data show CDR1 as MDHEN and CDR2 as SYDVKM. The TCR library protocol was used to attach unique molecular identifiers. These identifiers were attached to individual cDNA molecules. TCRdb itself ran the 5' RACE reads through MiXCR, one entry per CDR3 protein. The table lists tens of thousands of distinct CDR3 sequences, 7% to 8% of them singletons. This chain joins TRBV28 and TRBJ2-6; TRBD1 agrees at 9 bases. Sequencing input: whole blood. This clonotype was sampled from an adult who was a healthcare worker with PCR-confirmed SARS-CoV-2 infection or an uninfected control (not recorded which). Written as DNA, the CDR3 is TGTGCCAGCAGCATTTGGACAGGGGCCATGGGGTCTGGGGCCAACGTCCTGACTTTC. Protein product: CASSIWTGAMGSGANVLTF.